The 28 T cell receptor beta chains below come from one sample, sequenced in a study of PD-L1 blockade in urothelial cancer. Assay used: immunoSEQ multiplex PCR; TCRdb lists only in-frame clones, some missing. The repertoire holds under 55,000 clones, with 70% to 90% as singletons. As to time point: pretreatment peripheral blood. The specimen comprised PBMCs, sampled around atezolizumab (anti-PD-L1) treatment. The receptors shown here come from a donor at least 40 years old with urothelial cancer.

V and J are TRBV6-1 and TRBJ1-2; 7 nucleotides align to TRBD1. The CDR3 runs to 14 residues. CDR1 and CDR2 (germline): MNHNS, SASEGT. V trimming: 2 bases; J trimming: 9 bases; junction bases outside the gene matches: 9. In DNA form, the CDR3 reads TGTGCCAGCAGTGAAACCGGAGGGGGCTGGCGCTACACCTTC. Amino acids: CASSETGGGWRYTF.

The chain uses TRBV5-1 and TRBJ2-5, with 8 positions matching TRBD1. V lost 0 bases, J lost 2 bases, and 3 bases stayed unmatched. In germline, CDR1 is SGHRS, CDR2 YFSETQ. CDR3 length: 15 amino acids. CDR3 residues: CASSLGRTGQETQYF. DNA of the CDR3: TGCGCCAGCAGCTTGGGGAGGACAGGGCAAGAGACCCAGTACTTC.

V usage is TRBV7-8 and J usage is TRBJ2-7, with 10 bases aligning to TRBD1. Germline trimming cut 8 bases from V and 2 bases from J; bases unmatched to any gene: 9. This CDR3 spans 15 amino acids. From germline, CDR1 is SGHVS and CDR2 FQNEAQ. CDR3 DNA: TGTGCCAGCGGCATCACCGGGACAGGGGCCTACGAGCAGTACTTC. Protein sequence: CASGITGTGAYEQYF. Together with reference TRBV7-8 and TRBJ2-7, the CDR3 gives the full variable domain: GAGVSQSPRYKVAKRGQDVALRCDPISGHVSLFWYQQALGQGPEFLTYFQNEAQLDKSGLPSDRFFAERPEGSVSTLKIQRTQQEDSAVYLCASGITGTGAYEQYFGPGTRLTVT.

The rearrangement uses TRBV5-1 and TRBJ2-7; tentative D call: TRBD2 (6 bases). The CDR3 totals 15 residues. V shed 2 bases and J shed 6 bases, with 18 bases lying between them. Germline lookup yields CDR1 SGHRS and CDR2 YFSETQ. The CDR3 nucleotides read TGCGCCAGCAGCTTCCCAGGGACTCGTCTAGGCGAGCAGTACTTC. Translated: CASSFPGTRLGEQYF.

The chain couples TRBV18 to TRBJ2-2; possible D gene TRBD1, 6 bases. Trimming cost V 4 bases and J 5 bases, with 11 bases left between them. Germline assignment: CDR1 KGHSH and CDR2 LQKENI. The CDR3 totals 14 residues. In nucleotides, the CDR3 is TGTGCCAGCTCACTAGACAGGTGGACCGGGGAGCTGTTTTTT. Translated: CASSLDRWTGELFF.

This rearrangement joins TRBV6-4 to TRBJ1-1; TRBD1 agrees at 11 bases. This CDR3 spans 16 amino acids. CDR1 and CDR2 from the germline V gene are MRHNA and SNTAGT. Unmatched junction bases numbered 8, after V lost 0 bases and J lost 8 bases. In DNA, the CDR3 is TGTGCCAGCAGTGACTCGAAAGGGACAGGGGGAGGAGAAGCTTTCTTT. Translated, it gives CASSDSKGTGGGEAFF.

This chain links TRBV5-1 with TRBJ1-2, with a tentative D call TRBD1 (5 bases). The CDR3 consists of 14 residues. The ends were cut back, 4 bases at V and 8 bases at J, with 18 bases in the middle. Germline V gene data show CDR1 as SGHRS and CDR2 as YFSETQ. The CDR3 reads CASSPGGASKGYTF. Here the CDR3 DNA reads TGCGCCAGCAGCCCGGGCGGGGCCTCAAAGGGCTACACCTTC.

CDR3 region: CASSLQETQYF. CDR3 DNA: TGTGCCAGCAGTTTACAAGAGACCCAGTACTTC. This rearrangement joins TRBV6-6 to TRBJ2-5; D is unclear. The CDR3 extends over 11 amino acids. Trimming cost V 4 bases and J 2 bases, with 2 bases left between them. CDR1 MNHNY and CDR2 SVGAGI come from the germline V gene (reference sequence).

The rearrangement links TRBV30 to TRBJ1-5, with 10 bases identical to TRBD1. The CDR3 consists of 13 residues. The V and J ends lost 5 bases and 2 bases, in that order; junction bases with no gene match: 0. Germline CDR1 is GTSNPN and CDR2 is SVGIG (reference sequence). The CDR3 DNA follows: TGTGCCTGGGGACAGGGGGGCAATCAGCCCCAGCATTTT. Encoded protein: CAWGQGGNQPQHF.

This chain links TRBV27 with TRBJ2-7; 12 bases fit TRBD2. The V segment lost 2 bases and the J segment 7 bases; nucleotides outside the gene matches: 6. Germline values: CDR1 MNHEY, CDR2 SMNVEV (reference sequence). This CDR3 is built from 15 residues. CDR3 sequence: CASSLRTSGNGEQYF. In nucleotides, the CDR3 is TGTGCCAGCAGTTTACGGACTAGCGGGAACGGGGAGCAGTACTTC.

This chain joins TRBV6-1 and TRBJ1-3, with 7 bases matching TRBD1. Trimming at V came to 4 bases and at J to 4 bases, leaving 7 bases not matched to a gene. The CDR3 is 15 amino acids. Germline V gene data show CDR1 as MNHNS and CDR2 as SASEGT. The CDR3 coding sequence is TGTGCCAGCAGTGCCCCGGACAGGCACGGAAACACCATATATTTT. Protein product: CASSAPDRHGNTIYF.

The chain links TRBV6-1 to TRBJ2-1; TRBD2 is a possible D gene (5 bases). Germline V lookup: CDR1 MNHNS, CDR2 SASEGT. Trimming stripped 4 bases from V and 6 bases from J, with 10 bases between. CDR3 length equals 13 residues. DNA for the CDR3: TGTGCCAGCAGTGTTGGACTGGGCAATGAGCAGTTCTTC. Translation gives CASSVGLGNEQFF.

V gene TRBV15 combines with J gene TRBJ2-7; 9 bases match TRBD1. Per the germline V gene, CDR1 is LNHNV and CDR2 is YYDKDF (reference sequence). The CDR3 runs 14 residues. V trimming: 3 bases; J trimming: 2 bases; junction bases outside the gene matches: 2. The CDR3, as DNA: TGTGCCACCAGCAGGGACAGGGGACCCTACGAGCAGTACTTC. Translating gives CATSRDRGPYEQYF.

The rearrangement joins TRBV19 to TRBJ2-7; 14 bases map to TRBD2. Losses at the gene ends were 5 bases for V and 3 bases for J; bases not matched to a gene: 6. Germline CDR1 is LNHDA and CDR2 is SQIVND (reference sequence). The CDR3 extends over 16 amino acids. CDR3 nucleotides: TGTGCCAGTAGTTCCTCCGGGACTAGCGGGAGCTACGAGCAGTACTTC. It specifies CASSSSGTSGSYEQYF.

This clone was picked up one time. The chain links TRBV2 to TRBJ1-1; tentative D call: TRBD1 (6 bases). CDR3 length equals 14 residues. Germline lookup yields CDR1 SNHLY and CDR2 FYNNEI. The V and J ends lost 3 bases and 5 bases respectively, with 13 bases between them. The CDR3 loop reads CASSESGGLTEAFF. Written as DNA, the CDR3 is TGTGCCAGCAGTGAGTCGGGGGGCCTGACTGAAGCTTTCTTT. Looking up the rest from reference TRBV2 and TRBJ1-1 gives the full variable domain: EPEVTQTPSHQVTQMGQEVILRCVPISNHLYFYWYRQILGQKVEFLVSFYNNEISEKSEIFDDQFSVERPDGSNFTLKIRSTKLEDSAMYFCASSESGGLTEAFFGQGTRLTVV.

The rearrangement links TRBV29-1 to TRBJ2-2, with D possibly being TRBD2 (6 bases). V was pared by 4 bases and J by 4 bases, with 10 bases between. The CDR3 loop spans 13 amino acids. The germline V gene has CDR1 SQVTM and CDR2 ANQGSEA. The CDR3 sequence is CSVGRTTTGELFF. DNA for the CDR3: TGCAGCGTTGGGCGGACTACCACCGGGGAGCTGTTTTTT.

This clone was detected only once. The J gene is TRBJ2-7, the V gene TRBV28; D possibly corresponds to TRBD2 (6 bases). Germline CDR1 and CDR2: MDHEN and SYDVKM. V was pared by 11 bases and J by 0 bases, with 23 bases between. This CDR3 is 16 amino acids long. This CDR3 is CAAGSPVASSSYEQYF. The CDR3, as DNA: TGTGCCGCGGGGTCTCCCGTAGCGTCCAGCTCCTACGAGCAGTACTTC.

The genes are TRBV9 and TRBJ2-7; 7 bases fit TRBD2. Unmatched junction bases numbered 7, after V lost 4 bases and J lost 0 bases. Looked up from germline, CDR1 is SGDLS and CDR2 is YYNGEE. The CDR3 is made up of 15 amino acids. The CDR3, as DNA: TGTGCCAGCAGCAAAGGACTAGGTGCCTCCTACGAGCAGTACTTC. Amino acids: CASSKGLGASYEQYF.

The V call is TRBV5-1, the J call TRBJ2-7; 8 bases match TRBD1. V was pared by 4 bases and J by 4 bases, with 13 bases of the junction left unmatched. CDR3 length: 16 amino acids. In germline, CDR1 is SGHRS, CDR2 YFSETQ. For the CDR3, the DNA is TGCGCCAGCAGCCCCGCCCCAGGACAGGGAAGATACGAGCAGTACTTC. This codes for CASSPAPGQGRYEQYF.

This chain links TRBV18 with TRBJ2-7; D perhaps matches TRBD1 (6 bases). The V gene lost 4 bases and the J gene lost 4 bases, with 11 bases spanning the gap. The CDR3 runs 13 residues. Germline-derived CDR1 and CDR2 are KGHSH and LQKENI. The CDR3 spells CASSRDTQYEQYF. The DNA of the CDR3 is TGTGCCAGCTCACGGGACACCCAGTACGAGCAGTACTTC. The full variable domain, rest sourced from reference TRBV18 and TRBJ2-7, is NAGVMQNPRHLVRRRGQEARLRCSPMKGHSHVYWYRQLPEEGLKFMVYLQKENIIDESGMPKERFSAEFPKEGPSILRIQQVVRGDSAAYFCASSRDTQYEQYFGPGTRLTVT.

This chain joins TRBV7-9 and TRBJ2-1; TRBD2 agrees at 12 bases. The CDR3 runs to 14 residues. Germline V gene sequence: CDR1 SEHNR, CDR2 FQNEAQ (reference sequence). Losses at the gene ends were 5 bases for V and 8 bases for J; bases not matched to a gene: 4. The CDR3 loop reads CASSPGLAGDEQFF. CDR3 nucleotides: TGTGCCAGCAGCCCGGGACTAGCGGGCGATGAGCAGTTCTTC.

The V gene is TRBV27, the J gene TRBJ2-1, with TRBD1 matching over 8 bases. CDR1 and CDR2 (germline): MNHEY, SMNVEV (reference sequence). The CDR3 consists of 15 residues. V lost 5 bases, J lost 5 bases, and 8 bases stayed unmatched. This chain's CDR3 is CASSPRTGSDNEQFF. CDR3 DNA sequence: TGTGCCAGCAGTCCCCGGACAGGGAGCGACAATGAGCAGTTCTTC.

The genes are TRBV6-5 and TRBJ1-1; maybe TRBD1 (6 bases). Germline CDR1 MNHEY, CDR2 SVGAGI. The CDR3 loop spans 13 amino acids. The germline V and J ends were trimmed by 8 bases and 1 base, with 11 bases remaining between them. The CDR3 DNA is TGTGCCAGCCTACAGGGCAGGAACACTGAAGCTTTCTTT. This sequence encodes CASLQGRNTEAFF.

The genes are TRBV4-1 and TRBJ1-3, with TRBD1 matching over 7 bases. Germline assignment: CDR1 MGHRA and CDR2 YSYEKL. The CDR3 has 15 amino acids. The junction had 2 bases not matched to a gene; V was cut back by 0 bases and J by 3 bases. CDR3 protein: CASSQDRGFGNTIYF. CDR3 coding DNA: TGCGCCAGCAGCCAAGACAGGGGGTTTGGAAACACCATATATTTT.

The rearrangement links TRBV6-1 to TRBJ2-1, with 10 bases aligning to TRBD2. CDR3 length equals 16 residues. The J segment lost 9 bases and the V segment lost 4 bases, leaving 12 bases of the junction unmatched. Germline V gene lookup returns CDR1 MNHNS and CDR2 SASEGT. The CDR3 is CASSGERLAGEGEQFF. The CDR3 DNA reads TGTGCCAGCAGTGGGGAGCGGCTAGCGGGAGAAGGTGAGCAGTTCTTC.

The CDR3 coding sequence is TGTGCCTGGACCACAGGGGGCGCGTACGAGCAGTACTTC. It codes for CAWTTGGAYEQYF. The rearrangement uses TRBV30 and TRBJ2-7; 9 positions match TRBD1. The CDR3 has 13 residues. V was pared by 4 bases and J by 4 bases, with 5 bases of the junction left unmatched. The V gene's germline CDR1 is GTSNPN and CDR2 SVGIG (reference sequence).

The rearrangement links TRBV4-3 to TRBJ2-5; 9 positions agree with TRBD2. Germline-derived CDR1 and CDR2 are LGHNA and YSLEER. The CDR3 sequence is 18 residues long. Trimming cost V 0 bases and J 1 base; bases outside gene matches: 9. CDR3 sequence reads: CASSQDNILAGRQETQYF. The CDR3 bases are TGCGCCAGCAGCCAAGATAATATCCTAGCGGGACGCCAAGAGACCCAGTACTTC.

In its sample, this clone was seen once. The rearrangement links TRBV5-5 to TRBJ1-1; D is ambiguous. The CDR3 extends over 12 amino acids. Trimming shortened V by 2 bases and J by 10 bases, and 12 bases separated the two germline ends. Looked up from germline, CDR1 is SGHKS and CDR2 is YYEKEE (reference sequence). Written as DNA, the CDR3 is TGTGCCAGCAGCTTACTACAATTCGGAGCTTTCTTT. It is translated as CASSLLQFGAFF. Full variable domain (rest looked up from reference TRBV5-5 and TRBJ1-1): DAGVTQSPTHLIKTRGQQVTLRCSPISGHKSVSWYQQVLGQGPQFIFQYYEKEERGRGNFPDRFSARQFPNYSSELNVNALLLGDSALYLCASSLLQFGAFFGQGTRLTVV.